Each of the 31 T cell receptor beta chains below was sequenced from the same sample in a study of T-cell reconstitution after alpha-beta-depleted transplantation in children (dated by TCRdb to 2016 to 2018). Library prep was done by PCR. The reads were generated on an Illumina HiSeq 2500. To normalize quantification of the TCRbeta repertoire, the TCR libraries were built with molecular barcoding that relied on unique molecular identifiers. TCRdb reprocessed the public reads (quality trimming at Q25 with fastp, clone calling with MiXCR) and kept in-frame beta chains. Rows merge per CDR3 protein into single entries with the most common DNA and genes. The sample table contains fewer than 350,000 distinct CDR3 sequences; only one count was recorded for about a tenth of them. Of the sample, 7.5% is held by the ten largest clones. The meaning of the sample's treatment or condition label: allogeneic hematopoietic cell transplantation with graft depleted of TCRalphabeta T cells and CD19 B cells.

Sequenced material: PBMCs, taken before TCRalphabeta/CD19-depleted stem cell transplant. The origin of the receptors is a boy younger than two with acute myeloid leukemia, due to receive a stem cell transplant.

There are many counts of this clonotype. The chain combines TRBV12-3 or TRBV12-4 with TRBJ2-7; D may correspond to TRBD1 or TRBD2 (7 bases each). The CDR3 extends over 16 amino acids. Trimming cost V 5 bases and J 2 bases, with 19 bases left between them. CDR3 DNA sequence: TGTGCCAGCAGTGGGACAGCTAGCGGAGGAGCCTACGAGCAGTACTTC. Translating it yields CASSGTASGGAYEQYF.

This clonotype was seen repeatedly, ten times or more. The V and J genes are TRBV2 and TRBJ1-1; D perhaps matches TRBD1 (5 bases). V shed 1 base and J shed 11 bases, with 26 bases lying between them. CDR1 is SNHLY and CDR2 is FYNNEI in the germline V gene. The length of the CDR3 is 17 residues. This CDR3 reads CASSEEIPGPWGERAFF. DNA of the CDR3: TGTGCCAGCAGTGAAGAGATACCGGGACCCTGGGGTGAGCGGGCTTTCTTT.

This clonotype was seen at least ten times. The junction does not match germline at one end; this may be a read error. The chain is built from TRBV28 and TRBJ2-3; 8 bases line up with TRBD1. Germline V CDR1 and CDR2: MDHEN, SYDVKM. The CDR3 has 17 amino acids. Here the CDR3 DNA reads TGTGCCAGCAGTCTATGGACAGGGAGCTCTAGCACAGATACGCAGTATTTT. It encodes CASSLWTGSSSTDTQYF.

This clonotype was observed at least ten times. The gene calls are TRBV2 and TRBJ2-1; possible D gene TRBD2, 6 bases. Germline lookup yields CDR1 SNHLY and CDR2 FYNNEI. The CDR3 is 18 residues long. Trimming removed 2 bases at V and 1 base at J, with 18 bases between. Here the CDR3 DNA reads TGTGCCAGCAGTGAATGGGGGGTCGCCGAAGGGTCCTACAATGAGCAGTTCTTC. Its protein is CASSEWGVAEGSYNEQFF.

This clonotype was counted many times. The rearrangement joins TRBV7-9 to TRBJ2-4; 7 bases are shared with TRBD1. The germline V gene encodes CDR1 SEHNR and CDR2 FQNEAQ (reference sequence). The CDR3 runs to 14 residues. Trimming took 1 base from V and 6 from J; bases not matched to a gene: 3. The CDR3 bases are TGTGCCAGCAGCTTAGGACAGGGCCCAAACATTCAGTACTTC. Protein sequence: CASSLGQGPNIQYF.

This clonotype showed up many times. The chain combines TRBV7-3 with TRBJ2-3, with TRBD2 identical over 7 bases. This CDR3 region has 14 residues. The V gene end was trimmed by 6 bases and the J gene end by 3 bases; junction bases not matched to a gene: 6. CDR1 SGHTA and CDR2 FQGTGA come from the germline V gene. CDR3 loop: CASSPGLVTDTQYF. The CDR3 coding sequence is TGTGCCAGCAGTCCAGGACTAGTAACAGATACGCAGTATTTT.

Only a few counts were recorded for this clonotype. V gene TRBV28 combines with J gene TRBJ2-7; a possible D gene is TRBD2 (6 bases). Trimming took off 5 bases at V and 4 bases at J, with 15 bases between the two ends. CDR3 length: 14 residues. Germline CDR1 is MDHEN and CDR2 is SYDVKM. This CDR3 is CASSPFGGWYEQYF. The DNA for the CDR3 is TGTGCCAGCAGTCCCTTTGGGGGGTGGTACGAGCAGTACTTC.

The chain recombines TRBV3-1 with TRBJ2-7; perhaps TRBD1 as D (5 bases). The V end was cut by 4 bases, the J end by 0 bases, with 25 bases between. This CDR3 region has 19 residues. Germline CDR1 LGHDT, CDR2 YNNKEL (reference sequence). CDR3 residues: CASSLTLSRLSTDSYEQYF. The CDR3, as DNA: TGTGCCAGCAGCCTCACCTTATCCCGACTTTCGACAGACTCCTACGAGCAGTACTTC.

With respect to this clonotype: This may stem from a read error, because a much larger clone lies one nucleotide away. This CDR3 reads CASSLVRGVEETQYF. The CDR3 nucleotides are TGTGCCAGCAGCTTGGTCAGGGGCGTCGAAGAGACCCAGTATTTC. This rearrangement joins TRBV5-6 to TRBJ2-5, with a tentative D call TRBD1 (6 bases). CDR3 length equals 15 residues. Germline V gene lookup returns CDR1 SGHDT and CDR2 YYEEEE.

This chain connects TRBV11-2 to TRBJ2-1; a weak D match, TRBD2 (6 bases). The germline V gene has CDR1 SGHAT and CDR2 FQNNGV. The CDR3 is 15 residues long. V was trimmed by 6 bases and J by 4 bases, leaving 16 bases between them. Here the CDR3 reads CASRLPGLPYNEQFF. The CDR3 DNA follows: TGTGCCAGCAGACTACCGGGACTTCCTTACAATGAGCAGTTCTTC. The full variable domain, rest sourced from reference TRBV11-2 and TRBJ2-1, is EAGVAQSPRYKIIEKRQSVAFWCNPISGHATLYWYQQILGQGPKLLIQFQNNGVVDDSQLPKDRFSAERLKGVDSTLKIQPAKLEDSAVYLCASRLPGLPYNEQFFGPGTRLTVL.

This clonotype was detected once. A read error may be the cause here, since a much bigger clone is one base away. The CDR3 here is CSSPGTGQIGEKLSF. CDR3 nucleotides: TGCAGCTCCCCCGGGACAGGGCAGATTGGGGAAAAACTGTCTTTT. V gene TRBV29-1 combines with J gene TRBJ1-4; 9 positions match TRBD1. CDR1 and CDR2 from the germline V gene are SQVTM and ANQGSEA. This CDR3 is 15 amino acids long.

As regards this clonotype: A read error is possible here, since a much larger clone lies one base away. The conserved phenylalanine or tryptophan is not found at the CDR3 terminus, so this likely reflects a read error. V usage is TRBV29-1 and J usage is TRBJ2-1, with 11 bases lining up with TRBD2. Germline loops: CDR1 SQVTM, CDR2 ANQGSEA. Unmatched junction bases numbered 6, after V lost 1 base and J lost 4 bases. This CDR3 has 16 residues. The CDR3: CSVEGLAGGLYNEQFV. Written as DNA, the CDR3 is TGCAGCGTTGAAGGCCTAGCGGGGGGCTTATACAATGAGCAGTTCGTC.

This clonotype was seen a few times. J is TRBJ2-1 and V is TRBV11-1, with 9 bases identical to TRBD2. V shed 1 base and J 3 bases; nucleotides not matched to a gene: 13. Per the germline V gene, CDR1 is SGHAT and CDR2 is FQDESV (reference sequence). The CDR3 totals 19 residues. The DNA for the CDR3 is TGTGCCAGCAGCTTAGTGGAACCCGGGACTAGCCTGTTCTACAATGAGCAGTTCTTC. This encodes CASSLVEPGTSLFYNEQFF.

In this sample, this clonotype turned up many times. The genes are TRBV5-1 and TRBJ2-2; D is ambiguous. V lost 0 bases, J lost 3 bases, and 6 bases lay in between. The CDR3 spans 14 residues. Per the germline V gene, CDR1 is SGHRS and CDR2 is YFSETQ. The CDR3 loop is CASSLGQDTGELFF. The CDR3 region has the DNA TGCGCCAGCAGCTTGGGTCAGGACACCGGGGAGCTGTTTTTT.

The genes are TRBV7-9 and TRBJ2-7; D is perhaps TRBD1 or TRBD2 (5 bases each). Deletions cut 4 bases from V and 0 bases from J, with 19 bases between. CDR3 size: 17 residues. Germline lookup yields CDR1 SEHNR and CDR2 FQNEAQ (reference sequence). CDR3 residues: CASSSSRDEESSYEQYF. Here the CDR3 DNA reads TGTGCCAGCAGCTCATCCCGGGACGAAGAGAGCTCCTACGAGCAGTACTTC.

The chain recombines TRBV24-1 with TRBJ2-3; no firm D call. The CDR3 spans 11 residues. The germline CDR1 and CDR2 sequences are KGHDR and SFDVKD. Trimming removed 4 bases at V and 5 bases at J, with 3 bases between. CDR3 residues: CATSERDTQYF. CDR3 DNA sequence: TGTGCCACCAGTGAGAGAGATACGCAGTATTTT.

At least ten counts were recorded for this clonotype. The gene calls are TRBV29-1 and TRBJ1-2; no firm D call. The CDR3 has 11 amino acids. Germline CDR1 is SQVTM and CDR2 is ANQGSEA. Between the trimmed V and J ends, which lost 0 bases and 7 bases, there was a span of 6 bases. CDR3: CSVEEYSGYTF. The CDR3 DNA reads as TGCAGCGTTGAAGAATACAGTGGCTACACCTTC.

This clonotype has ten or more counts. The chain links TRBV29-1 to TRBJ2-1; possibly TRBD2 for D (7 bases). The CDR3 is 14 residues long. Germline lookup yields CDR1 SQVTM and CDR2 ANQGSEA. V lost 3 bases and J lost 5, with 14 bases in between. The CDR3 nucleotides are TGCAGCGTTGACTCCGGGGGGCCTAACAATGAGCAGTTCTTC. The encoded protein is CSVDSGGPNNEQFF.

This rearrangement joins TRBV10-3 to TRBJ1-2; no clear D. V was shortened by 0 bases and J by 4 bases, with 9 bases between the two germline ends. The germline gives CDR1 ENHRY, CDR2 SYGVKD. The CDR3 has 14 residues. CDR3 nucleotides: TGTGCCATCAGTGAGTCATGGGTTTCCTATGGCTACACCTTC. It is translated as CAISESWVSYGYTF.

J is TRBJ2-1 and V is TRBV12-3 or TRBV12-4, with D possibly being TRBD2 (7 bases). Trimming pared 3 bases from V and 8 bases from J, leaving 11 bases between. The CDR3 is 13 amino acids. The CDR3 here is CASSFRGGDEQFF. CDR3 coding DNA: TGTGCCAGCAGTTTTAGGGGGGGGGATGAGCAGTTCTTC.

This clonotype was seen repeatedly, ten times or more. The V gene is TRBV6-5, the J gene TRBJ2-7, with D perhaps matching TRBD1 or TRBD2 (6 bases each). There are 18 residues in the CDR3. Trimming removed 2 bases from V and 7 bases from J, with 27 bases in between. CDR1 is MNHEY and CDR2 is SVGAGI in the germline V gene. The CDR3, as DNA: TGTGCCAGCAGTTACACCCTAACTCCGGGGGCAGGGGCAAGAGAGCAGTACTTC. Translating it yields CASSYTLTPGAGAREQYF.

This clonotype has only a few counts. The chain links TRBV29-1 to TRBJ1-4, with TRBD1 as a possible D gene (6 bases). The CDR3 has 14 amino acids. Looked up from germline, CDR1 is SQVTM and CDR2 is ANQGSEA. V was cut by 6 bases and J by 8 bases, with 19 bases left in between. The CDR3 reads CSVQITGRGEKLFF. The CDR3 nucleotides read TGCAGCGTCCAGATCACAGGGCGGGGGGAAAAACTGTTTTTT.

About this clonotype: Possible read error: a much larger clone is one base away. The CDR3 DNA follows: TGCGCCAGCAGATGGGACAGGGGGGCGAACACTGAAGCTTTCTTT. The encoded protein is CASRWDRGANTEAFF. The chain employs TRBV5-1 and TRBJ1-1; 11 bases are a match to TRBD1. Germline CDR1 SGHRS, CDR2 YFSETQ. The V gene end was trimmed by 5 bases and the J gene end by 1 base; junction bases not matched to a gene: 4. The CDR3 is 15 amino acids.

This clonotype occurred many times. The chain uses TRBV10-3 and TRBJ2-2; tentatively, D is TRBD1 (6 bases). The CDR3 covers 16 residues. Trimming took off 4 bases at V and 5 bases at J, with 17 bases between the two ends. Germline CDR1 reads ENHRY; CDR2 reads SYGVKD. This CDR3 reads CAISGGRDTRTGELFF. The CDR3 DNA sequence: TGTGCCATCAGTGGGGGCCGGGACACTCGAACCGGGGAGCTGTTTTTT.

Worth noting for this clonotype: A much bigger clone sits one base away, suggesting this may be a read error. The CDR3 loop is CASSLATSGAYNEQFF. The CDR3 nucleotides read TGCGCCAGCAGCTTGGCCACTAGCGGGGCTTACAATGAGCAGTTCTTC. The chain has TRBV5-1 and TRBJ2-1, with 10 nucleotides matching TRBD2. Germline CDR1 is SGHRS and CDR2 is YFSETQ. The CDR3 totals 16 residues. Unmatched junction bases numbered 4, after V lost 0 bases and J lost 4 bases. Full variable domain (outside the CDR3, taken from reference TRBV5-1 and TRBJ2-1): KAGVTQTPRYLIKTRGQQVTLSCSPISGHRSVSWYQQTPGQGLQFLFEYFSETQRNKGNFPGRFSGRQFSNSRSEMNVSTLELGDSALYLCASSLATSGAYNEQFFGPGTRLTVL.

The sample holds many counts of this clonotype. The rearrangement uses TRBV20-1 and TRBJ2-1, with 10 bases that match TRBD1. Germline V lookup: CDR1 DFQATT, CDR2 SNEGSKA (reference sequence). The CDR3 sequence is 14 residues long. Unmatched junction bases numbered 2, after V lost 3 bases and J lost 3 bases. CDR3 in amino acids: CSARGTGDYNEQFF. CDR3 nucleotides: TGCAGTGCTAGGGGGACAGGGGACTACAATGAGCAGTTCTTC.

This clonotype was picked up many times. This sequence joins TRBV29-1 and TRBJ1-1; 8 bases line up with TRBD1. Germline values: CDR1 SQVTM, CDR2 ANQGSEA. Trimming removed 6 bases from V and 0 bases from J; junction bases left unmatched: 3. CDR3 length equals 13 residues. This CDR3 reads CSVRQGMNTEAFF. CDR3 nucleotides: TGCAGCGTCCGACAGGGGATGAACACTGAAGCTTTCTTT.

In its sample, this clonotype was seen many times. The CDR3 bases are TGTGCCAGTAGTATTTGGGGGAGGACCAATGAGCAGTTCTTC. It encodes CASSIWGRTNEQFF. The chain is built from TRBV19 and TRBJ2-1, with a tentative D call TRBD2 (6 bases). Trimming cost V 3 bases and J 6 bases, with 12 bases left between them. The V gene's germline CDR1 is LNHDA and CDR2 SQIVND (reference sequence). The CDR3 length is 14 residues.

In nucleotides, the CDR3 is TGTGCCAGCAGCCTACTGATCGAGACCCAGTACTTC. This sequence encodes CASSLLIETQYF. This sequence joins TRBV5-6 and TRBJ2-5; D gene unclear. CDR1 SGHDT and CDR2 YYEEEE come from the germline V gene. The CDR3 covers 12 residues. The V gene lost 4 bases and the J gene lost 5 bases, with 9 bases spanning the gap.

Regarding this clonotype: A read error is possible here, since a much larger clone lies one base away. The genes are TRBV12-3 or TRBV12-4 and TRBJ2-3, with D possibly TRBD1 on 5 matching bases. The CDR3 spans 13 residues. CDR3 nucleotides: TGTGCCAGCAGAAGACAGTTCACAGATAGGCAGTATTTT. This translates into CASRRQFTDRQYF.

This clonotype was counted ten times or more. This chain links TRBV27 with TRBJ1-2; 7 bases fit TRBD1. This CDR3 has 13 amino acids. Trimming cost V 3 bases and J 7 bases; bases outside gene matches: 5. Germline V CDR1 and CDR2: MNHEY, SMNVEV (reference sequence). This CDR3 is CASSFRGGRGYTF. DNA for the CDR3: TGTGCCAGCAGTTTTAGAGGGGGCCGTGGCTACACCTTC.